Below are 10 T cell receptor beta chains sequenced from a single sample in a study of OX40 agonist ivuxolimab in advanced cancers. Measured with immunoSEQ multiplex PCR; TCRdb has only the in-frame clones, and not every one. This sample carries roughly 150,000 clones, 90% to 95% of them seen once, and the ten largest clones take just over 0.3%. The sequencing here drew on CD4+ or CD8+ T cells sorted from blood, taken in a trial of the OX40 agonist ivuxolimab. The receptors here all came from an adult with an advanced solid tumor such as melanoma, head and neck, liver or kidney cancer.

The J gene is TRBJ1-2, the V gene TRBV11-1, with a weak D call TRBD1 (5 bases). Germline assignment: CDR1 SGHAT and CDR2 FQDESV (reference sequence). This CDR3 is 14 amino acids long. Trimming cost V 3 bases and J 6 bases, with 14 bases left between them. CDR3 bases: TGTGCCAGCAGCTTGGGGCGGGGATTCGATGGCTACACCTTC. Translating gives CASSLGRGFDGYTF.

The genes are TRBV10-2 and TRBJ1-5, with 7 positions matching TRBD1. The germline V gene encodes CDR1 WSHSY and CDR2 SAAADI. V lost 4 bases, J lost 0 bases, and 9 bases stayed unmatched. The CDR3 contains 17 residues. The CDR3 bases are TGCGCCAGCAGTGGGGCGACAGGGCTTTATAGCAATCAGCCCCAGCATTTT. Its translation is CASSGATGLYSNQPQHF.

This clone was counted once. The V and J genes are TRBV6-1 and TRBJ1-5; 7 nucleotides align to TRBD1. V trimming: 7 bases; J trimming: 7 bases; junction bases outside the gene matches: 4. There are 12 residues in the CDR3. From germline, CDR1 is MNHNS and CDR2 SASEGT. CDR3 sequence reads: CASKGALQPQHF. The CDR3 DNA reads as TGTGCCAGCAAGGGGGCCCTGCAGCCCCAGCATTTT.

The chain has TRBV6-1 and TRBJ2-5; D is possibly TRBD1 (5 bases). Gene TRBJ2-7 matches the end of the DNA better, so the J call may be wrong. CDR1 and CDR2 (germline): MNHNS, SASEGT. This CDR3 is built from 15 residues. The CDR3 coding sequence is TGTGCCAGCAGTGAACGACAGAGGAGCTCCTACGAGCAGTACTTC. It encodes CASSERQRSSYEQYF.

This clone was seen only once. The J gene is TRBJ2-3, the V gene TRBV4-1; D might be TRBD1 (5 bases). The length of the CDR3 is 13 residues. CDR1 MGHRA and CDR2 YSYEKL come from the germline V gene. V shed 2 bases and J shed 5 bases, with 8 bases lying between them. The CDR3 DNA reads as TGCGCCAGCAGCCAATGGGGCGGAGATACGCAGTATTTT. This sequence encodes CASSQWGGDTQYF.

The chain is built from TRBV4-1 and TRBJ2-3; unclear D gene. The CDR3 has 14 residues. The V and J ends lost 1 base and 2 bases respectively, with 7 bases between them. Germline V CDR1 and CDR2: MGHRA, YSYEKL. The DNA for the CDR3 is TGCGCCAGCAGCCAAGGACGGGTCACAGATACGCAGTATTTT. Encoded protein: CASSQGRVTDTQYF.

J is TRBJ2-2 and V is TRBV5-1; possibly TRBD1 for D (7 bases). The CDR3 length is 15 residues. V was shortened by 0 bases and J by 7 bases, with 13 bases between the two germline ends. Germline V gives CDR1 SGHRS, CDR2 YFSETQ. The CDR3 protein is CASSLVEGAVGELFF. In DNA form, the CDR3 reads TGCGCCAGCAGCTTGGTGGAGGGGGCAGTCGGGGAGCTGTTTTTT.

The CDR3 region is CASRGLTRDQPQHF. Here the CDR3 DNA reads TGTGCCAGTAGGGGTCTTACCCGAGATCAGCCCCAGCATTTT. This rearrangement joins TRBV19 to TRBJ1-5; D not certain. The CDR3 is made up of 14 amino acids. V gave up 6 bases and J gave up 5 bases, with 14 bases separating them. Germline CDR1 reads LNHDA; CDR2 reads SQIVND (reference sequence).

V gene TRBV7-9 combines with J gene TRBJ1-1; TRBD1 matches 10 bases. V shed 5 bases, J shed 3 bases, and the junction held 6 bases outside the gene matches. CDR1 and CDR2 from the germline V gene are SEHNR and FQNEAQ (reference sequence). This CDR3 contains 15 residues. CDR3 loop: CASSPRQGADTEAFF. Written as DNA, the CDR3 is TGTGCCAGCAGCCCCAGACAGGGGGCAGACACTGAAGCTTTCTTT.

The chain joins TRBV7-6 to TRBJ1-3, with unresolved D. V lost 1 base to trimming and J lost 0 bases, with 4 bases between them. Germline assignment: CDR1 SGHVS and CDR2 FNYEAQ. The CDR3 is 14 residues long. CDR3 bases: TGTGCCAGCAGCTTAGGACACTCTGGAAACACCATATATTTT. Its protein is CASSLGHSGNTIYF.